This passage covers 22 T cell receptor beta chains from one sample sequenced in a study of blood T cell repertoires in COVID-19. This table comes from immunoSEQ multiplex PCR, and its TCRdb copy is limited to in-frame clones, with some not included. The sample lists around 120,000 clones; just under 85% were seen once. The sample consisted of peripheral blood. The receptors come from a man aged 70 or older with active or convalescent COVID-19.

This chain links TRBV7-8 with TRBJ2-7; D remains ambiguous. Germline V lookup: CDR1 SGHVS, CDR2 FQNEAQ. V was cut by 5 bases and J by 3 bases, with 5 bases left in between. This CDR3 contains 11 residues. This chain's CDR3 is CASSPYYEQYF. The CDR3 coding sequence is TGTGCCAGCAGCCCTTACTACGAGCAGTACTTC.

J is TRBJ2-3 and V is TRBV28; possibly TRBD2 for D (6 bases). Per germline, CDR1 MDHEN and CDR2 SYDVKM. The V end lost 2 bases, the J end lost 0 bases, and 12 bases lay between the germline ends. This CDR3 comprises 16 residues. CDR3 residues: CASSLEAGHSTDTQYF. The CDR3 region has the DNA TGTGCCAGCAGTTTAGAGGCGGGGCACAGCACAGATACGCAGTATTTT.

This clone came up a few times. The rearrangement uses TRBV24-1 and TRBJ2-1; D is unresolved. Trimming left V 3 bases short and J 0 bases short, with 5 bases between. Looked up from germline, CDR1 is KGHDR and CDR2 is SFDVKD. The length of the CDR3 is 14 residues. As DNA, the CDR3 is TGTGCCACCAGTGATATCGGCTCCTACAATGAGCAGTTCTTC. Its translation is CATSDIGSYNEQFF.

This clone turned up a few times. The J gene is TRBJ2-7, the V gene TRBV30; 8 bases agree with TRBD2. The V gene's germline CDR1 is GTSNPN and CDR2 SVGIG (reference sequence). This CDR3 has 17 amino acids. J was trimmed by 3 bases and V by 3 bases; bases with no gene match: 16. The CDR3 region has the DNA TGTGCCTGGAGCCCAAGGGGTAGCGGGACACGGAACTACGAGCAGTACTTC. Translating it yields CAWSPRGSGTRNYEQYF.

The genes are TRBV7-2 and TRBJ1-2; 9 bases map to TRBD1. The CDR3 totals 15 residues. The trim removed 6 bases at V and 7 bases at J, leaving 12 bases unmatched. Germline V gives CDR1 SGHTA, CDR2 FQGNSA. CDR3 loop: CASSLGGGQGSGYTF. CDR3 coding DNA: TGTGCCAGCAGTCTAGGAGGGGGACAGGGTTCTGGCTACACCTTC.

The chain couples TRBV6-5 to TRBJ2-7; 7 positions agree with TRBD1. This CDR3 has 15 residues. The ends lost 5 bases at V and 0 bases at J; junction bases unmatched: 7. Germline V gene sequence: CDR1 MNHEY, CDR2 SVGAGI. CDR3 amino acids: CASSNTGVSSYEQYF. The CDR3, as DNA: TGTGCCAGCAGTAACACAGGGGTGAGCTCCTACGAGCAGTACTTC.

The chain couples TRBV7-2 to TRBJ2-7; 7 nucleotides match TRBD2. Germline V gene lookup returns CDR1 SGHTA and CDR2 FQGNSA. This CDR3 contains 15 residues. With 0 bases clipped from V and 7 bases from J, the junction kept 9 bases outside the gene matches. CDR3 residues: CASSLAAGDLKEQYF. DNA of the CDR3: TGTGCCAGCAGCTTAGCCGCGGGAGACCTTAAGGAGCAGTACTTC.

This clone was seen once. This sequence joins TRBV21-1 and TRBJ2-7; the table's D call of TRBD2 was not tested on the DNA. TRBV21-1 constitutes a pseudogene. This CDR3 comprises 13 residues. CDR3: CASSKRETYEQYF. CDR3 coding DNA: TGTGCCAGCAGCAAGCGGGAAACCTACGAGCAGTACTTC.

J is TRBJ1-2 and V is TRBV4-2; 9 bases line up with TRBD1. From germline, CDR1 is LGHNA and CDR2 YNFKEQ. This CDR3 is 15 amino acids long. With V trimmed by 2 bases and J by 3 bases, 4 bases remained unmatched. CDR3 loop: CASSQRQGVDYGYTF. The CDR3 coding sequence is TGTGCCAGCAGCCAACGACAGGGGGTGGACTATGGCTACACCTTC.

The chain carries TRBV7-9 and TRBJ1-1; TRBD1 matches 10 bases. With 5 bases clipped from V and 3 bases from J, the junction kept 6 bases outside the gene matches. Germline-derived CDR1 and CDR2 are SEHNR and FQNEAQ (reference sequence). The CDR3 spans 15 residues. Written as DNA, the CDR3 is TGTGCCAGCAGCCCTTGGGGACAGGGGTACACTGAAGCTTTCTTT. It codes for CASSPWGQGYTEAFF.

The chain has TRBV19 and TRBJ1-2, with TRBD1 identical over 8 bases. After removal of 5 bases from V and 7 bases from J, the junction contained 15 bases not matched to a gene. Germline loops: CDR1 LNHDA, CDR2 SQIVND (reference sequence). CDR3 size: 16 residues. CDR3: CASSWVGQGIRSGYTF. The CDR3 DNA sequence: TGTGCCAGTAGTTGGGTAGGACAGGGTATTAGGAGTGGCTACACCTTC.

CDR3 sequence reads: CSARDRYTGELFF. The DNA for the CDR3 is TGCAGCGCGAGGGACAGGTACACCGGGGAGCTGTTTTTT. This chain uses TRBV29-1 with TRBJ2-2, with TRBD1 matching over 8 bases. CDR1 is SQVTM, CDR2 ANQGSEA, per germline. With 7 bases clipped from V and 3 bases from J, the junction kept 4 bases outside the gene matches. CDR3 size: 13 residues.

This clone was counted only a few times. In DNA, the CDR3 is TGCGCCAGCAGCTTGGTCGGGTATGGAAACACCATATATTTT. Residues: CASSLVGYGNTIYF. This rearrangement joins TRBV5-1 to TRBJ1-3; D is unclear. Trimming stripped 0 bases from V and 3 bases from J, with 7 bases between. The CDR3 has 14 amino acids. Per the germline V gene, CDR1 is SGHRS and CDR2 is YFSETQ.

The chain employs TRBV14 and TRBJ2-5; perhaps TRBD1 as D (6 bases). The germline V gene encodes CDR1 SGHDN and CDR2 FVKESK. The CDR3 totals 16 residues. Trimming left V 4 bases short and J 2 bases short, with 17 bases between. The CDR3 coding sequence is TGTGCCAGCAGCCTAAGGATTACAGGGCATCAAGAGACCCAGTACTTC. Amino acids: CASSLRITGHQETQYF.

The V and J genes are TRBV29-1 and TRBJ2-1; 14 positions agree with TRBD2. J lost 5 bases, V lost 6 bases, and 12 bases had no gene match. There are 17 residues in the CDR3. Germline CDR1 reads SQVTM; CDR2 reads ANQGSEA. CDR3: CSVVRVWGLAGDNEQFF. CDR3 bases: TGCAGCGTCGTGAGGGTATGGGGACTAGCGGGAGACAATGAGCAGTTCTTC.

This clone was detected only a few times. The J gene is TRBJ1-2, the V gene TRBV19; TRBD1 agrees at 8 bases. The CDR3 loop spans 11 amino acids. The germline CDR1 and CDR2 sequences are LNHDA and SQIVND (reference sequence). V gave up 6 bases and J gave up 9 bases; unmatched junction bases: 3. As DNA, the CDR3 is TGTGCCAGTAGAAGGACAGGGCGCTACACCTTC. It encodes CASRRTGRYTF.

The gene calls are TRBV7-8 and TRBJ2-5; a possible D gene is TRBD2 (6 bases). This CDR3 contains 16 residues. Germline assignment: CDR1 SGHVS and CDR2 FQNEAQ. The V end lost 2 bases, the J end lost 1 base, and 14 bases lay between the germline ends. CDR3 protein: CASSLQLRGGQETQYF. For the CDR3, the DNA is TGTGCCAGCAGCTTACAGTTGCGGGGCGGCCAAGAGACCCAGTACTTC.

V usage is TRBV5-5 and J usage is TRBJ2-5, with D maybe TRBD2 (6 bases). This CDR3 region has 15 residues. Trimming shortened V by 3 bases and J by 5 bases, and 17 bases separated the two germline ends. In germline, CDR1 is SGHKS, CDR2 YYEKEE (reference sequence). CDR3 sequence (DNA): TGTGCCAGCAGCTCTGGCGGTGGCGGGAAGGAGACCCAGTACTTC. Translation: CASSSGGGGKETQYF.

This clone occurred a few times. The chain links TRBV19 to TRBJ1-1; D unresolved. CDR1 is LNHDA and CDR2 is SQIVND in the germline V gene (reference sequence). The ends were cut back, 3 bases at V and 4 bases at J, with 6 bases in the middle. This CDR3 is 12 amino acids long. This chain's CDR3 is CASSMYSTEAFF. The DNA for the CDR3 is TGTGCCAGTAGTATGTATTCCACTGAAGCTTTCTTT.

The J gene is TRBJ1-5, the V gene TRBV6-2 or TRBV6-3, with D possibly being TRBD2 (6 bases). The end of the DNA aligns better with TRBJ2-3, so the J call may be wrong. Germline V gene data show CDR1 as MNHEY and CDR2 as SVGEGT. There are 15 residues in the CDR3. CDR3 coding DNA: TGTGCCAGCAGTTACGGGCAGGACTACAATCAGCCCCAGTATTTT. Its translation: CASSYGQDYNQPQYF.

The chain combines TRBV15 with TRBJ2-1; 10 bases line up with TRBD1. V shed 4 bases and J 6 bases; nucleotides not matched to a gene: 6. The CDR3 covers 15 residues. CDR1 LNHNV and CDR2 YYDKDF come from the germline V gene (reference sequence). CDR3 protein: CATSTHRDRGNEQFF. The CDR3 coding sequence is TGTGCCACCAGCACACACCGGGACAGGGGCAATGAGCAGTTCTTC.

This sequence joins TRBV15 and TRBJ1-1, with a weak D call TRBD1 (6 bases). The CDR3 covers 15 residues. The ends were cut back, 1 base at V and 1 base at J, with 10 bases in the middle. Per the germline V gene, CDR1 is LNHNV and CDR2 is YYDKDF (reference sequence). CDR3 sequence reads: CATSRGRTANTEAFF. CDR3 DNA sequence: TGTGCCACCAGCAGAGGTAGGACAGCGAACACTGAAGCTTTCTTT.